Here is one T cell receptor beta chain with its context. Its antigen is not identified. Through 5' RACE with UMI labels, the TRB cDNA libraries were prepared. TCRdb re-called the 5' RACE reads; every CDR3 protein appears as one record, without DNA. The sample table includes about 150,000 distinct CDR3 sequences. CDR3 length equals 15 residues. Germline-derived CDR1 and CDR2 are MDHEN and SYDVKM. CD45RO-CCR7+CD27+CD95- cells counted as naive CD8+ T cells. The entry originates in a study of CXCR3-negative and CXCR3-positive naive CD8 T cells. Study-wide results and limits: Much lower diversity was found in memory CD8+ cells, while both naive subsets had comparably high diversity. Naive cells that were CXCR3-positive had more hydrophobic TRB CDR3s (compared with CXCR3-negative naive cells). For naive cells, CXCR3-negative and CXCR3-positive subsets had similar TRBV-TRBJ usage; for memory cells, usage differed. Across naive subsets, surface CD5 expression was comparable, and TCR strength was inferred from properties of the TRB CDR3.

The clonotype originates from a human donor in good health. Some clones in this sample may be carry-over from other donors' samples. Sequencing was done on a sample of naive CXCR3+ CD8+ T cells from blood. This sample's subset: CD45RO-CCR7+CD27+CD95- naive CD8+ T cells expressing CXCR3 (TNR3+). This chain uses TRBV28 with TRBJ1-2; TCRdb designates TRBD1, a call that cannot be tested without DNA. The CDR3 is CASSLPQRGKDGYTF.